The 13 T cell receptor beta chains reported below all come from one sample, sequenced in a study of T cells after posttransplantation cyclophosphamide. A marrow graft followed busulfan-fludarabine conditioning, with cyclophosphamide on days +3 and +4. Data came from immunoSEQ multiplex PCR; TCRdb stores just in-frame clones and leaves some out. The specimen has tens of thousands of clones, none found just once. Material: PBMCs, obtained after allogeneic stem cell transplant with posttransplant cyclophosphamide. These receptors were collected from a male patient in his late teens or twenties who received an allogeneic stem cell transplant from a related donor, was CMV-positive, and had no GVHD. Some T cells may trace back to the graft donor.

At least ten counts were recorded for this clone. This chain connects TRBV11-2 to TRBJ2-5, with TRBD2 identical over 8 bases. With V trimmed by 2 bases and J by 1 base, 6 bases remained unmatched. Germline V CDR1 and CDR2: SGHAT, FQNNGV. This CDR3 contains 16 residues. The CDR3 nucleotides are TGTGCCAGCAGCTTAAGAGGGACTAGTTTCCAAGAGACCCAGTACTTC. It specifies CASSLRGTSFQETQYF.

This clone was observed at least ten times. The V gene is TRBV7-3, the J gene TRBJ2-1; no definite D call. The CDR3 length is 14 residues. V lost 3 bases and J 7 bases, leaving 13 bases between the germline ends. Germline assignment: CDR1 SGHTA and CDR2 FQGTGA. The CDR3: CASSLWYSSNEQFF. The CDR3 DNA follows: TGTGCCAGCAGCTTGTGGTACAGCTCGAATGAGCAGTTCTTC.

This clone came up many times. The genes are TRBV4-1 and TRBJ2-2; 10 nucleotides line up with TRBD2. The trim removed 3 bases at V and 1 base at J, leaving 5 bases unmatched. This CDR3 region has 17 residues. CDR1 MGHRA and CDR2 YSYEKL come from the germline V gene. CDR3: CASSQRVAGGNTGELFF. The DNA for the CDR3 is TGCGCCAGCAGCCAGAGGGTAGCGGGGGGGAACACCGGGGAGCTGTTTTTT.

This clone was seen a handful of times. The chain recombines TRBV18 with TRBJ2-5; 10 bases match TRBD1. Per germline, CDR1 KGHSH and CDR2 LQKENI. CDR3 size: 17 residues. Trimming removed 0 bases from V and 3 bases from J; junction bases left unmatched: 7. This chain's CDR3 is CASSPPRTGGRKETQYF. The DNA for the CDR3 is TGTGCCAGCTCACCACCGAGGACAGGGGGGCGGAAAGAGACCCAGTACTTC. The full variable domain, in which reference TRBV18 and TRBJ2-5 provide the parts outside the CDR3, is NAGVMQNPRHLVRRRGQEARLRCSPMKGHSHVYWYRQLPEEGLKFMVYLQKENIIDESGMPKERFSAEFPKEGPSILRIQQVVRGDSAAYFCASSPPRTGGRKETQYFGPGTRLLVL.

This clone was recorded many times. The gene calls are TRBV4-1 and TRBJ1-4; 8 nucleotides align to TRBD1. V shed 4 bases, J shed 5 bases, and the junction held 6 bases outside the gene matches. CDR3 size: 15 residues. Germline V CDR1 and CDR2: MGHRA, YSYEKL. This CDR3 is CASSRTRQGNEKLFF. In DNA, the CDR3 is TGCGCCAGCAGCCGAACACGACAGGGGAATGAAAAACTGTTTTTT.

This clone came up many times. This chain connects TRBV19 to TRBJ2-3; tentatively, D is TRBD2 (6 bases). Germline V gene sequence: CDR1 LNHDA, CDR2 SQIVND (reference sequence). Trimming pared 5 bases from V and 4 bases from J, leaving 16 bases between. CDR3 length: 15 amino acids. The DNA for the CDR3 is TGTGCCAGTAGTCCGCGGGACCTGATCGCAGATACGCAGTATTTT. Protein sequence: CASSPRDLIADTQYF.

The table lists this clone with many counts. The V and J genes are TRBV30 and TRBJ1-6; unclear D gene. This CDR3 region has 13 residues. Trimming took off 2 bases at V and 7 bases at J, with 9 bases between the two ends. Germline CDR1 is GTSNPN and CDR2 is SVGIG (reference sequence). The CDR3 nucleotides read TGTGCCTGGAGTCCCGGAGTAAATTCACCCCTCCACTTT. Protein sequence: CAWSPGVNSPLHF.

This clone was picked up many times. The CDR3, as DNA: TGCGCCAGCAGCCAAGGGGACAGTTGGGAGCAGTACTTC. It translates to CASSQGDSWEQYF. V gene TRBV4-1 combines with J gene TRBJ2-7; TRBD1 matches 7 bases. Germline CDR1 reads MGHRA; CDR2 reads YSYEKL. The CDR3 covers 13 residues. With 1 base clipped from V and 7 bases from J, the junction kept 4 bases outside the gene matches.

This clone was counted at least ten times. V and J are TRBV18 and TRBJ2-7, with TRBD1 matching over 8 bases. J gave up 7 bases and V 4 bases, and 12 bases lay outside the gene matches. This CDR3 comprises 15 residues. Per germline, CDR1 KGHSH and CDR2 LQKENI. CDR3 amino acids: CASSRLGQGVREQYF. CDR3 sequence (DNA): TGTGCCAGCTCACGACTTGGACAGGGAGTGCGGGAGCAGTACTTC.

This clone was seen ten or more times. The chain has TRBV5-4 and TRBJ2-1; 7 nucleotides line up with TRBD1. From germline, CDR1 is SGHNT and CDR2 YYREEE (reference sequence). Trimming at V came to 4 bases and at J to 4 bases, leaving 8 bases not matched to a gene. CDR3 length equals 15 residues. The CDR3 protein is CASSLRGSGYNEQFF. The DNA for the CDR3 is TGTGCCAGCAGCCTCAGGGGGTCAGGGTACAATGAGCAGTTCTTC.

Ten or more counts support this clone. The rearrangement uses TRBV6-1 and TRBJ1-2; D unresolved. The CDR3 contains 13 residues. Germline CDR1 reads MNHNS; CDR2 reads SASEGT. The ends were cut back, 6 bases at V and 0 bases at J, with 8 bases in the middle. The CDR3 sequence: CASRRLANYGYTF. The CDR3 coding sequence is TGTGCCAGCAGGCGGTTAGCTAACTATGGCTACACCTTC.

The J gene is TRBJ2-7, the V gene TRBV28, with D possibly TRBD1 on 6 matching bases. This CDR3 has 16 residues. Trimming removed 6 bases at V and 2 bases at J, with 20 bases between. Germline CDR1 is MDHEN and CDR2 is SYDVKM. The CDR3 spells CASSSNRANKAYEQYF. In nucleotides, the CDR3 is TGTGCCAGCAGCTCCAACAGGGCGAATAAGGCCTACGAGCAGTACTTC.

This clone was counted ten times or more. The chain carries TRBV13 and TRBJ2-1; D unresolved. Germline V CDR1 and CDR2: PRHDT, FYEKMQ (reference sequence). V dropped 1 base and J dropped 10 bases, with 5 bases sitting between them. This CDR3 spans 11 amino acids. The CDR3 DNA reads as TGTGCCAGCAGCTTAGTCCAAGAGCAGTTCTTC. This encodes CASSLVQEQFF.